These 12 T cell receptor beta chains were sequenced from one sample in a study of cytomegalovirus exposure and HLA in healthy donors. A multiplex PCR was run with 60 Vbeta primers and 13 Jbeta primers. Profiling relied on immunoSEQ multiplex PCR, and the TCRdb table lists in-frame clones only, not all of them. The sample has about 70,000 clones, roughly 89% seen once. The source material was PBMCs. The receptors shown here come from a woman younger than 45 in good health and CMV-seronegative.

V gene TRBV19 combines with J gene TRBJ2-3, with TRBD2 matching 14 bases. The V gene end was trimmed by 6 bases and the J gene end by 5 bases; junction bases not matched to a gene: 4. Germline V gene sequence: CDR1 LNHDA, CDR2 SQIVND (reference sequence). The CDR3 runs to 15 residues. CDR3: CASRRLAGGQDTQYF. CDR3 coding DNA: TGTGCCAGTAGGAGACTAGCGGGAGGGCAAGATACGCAGTATTTT.

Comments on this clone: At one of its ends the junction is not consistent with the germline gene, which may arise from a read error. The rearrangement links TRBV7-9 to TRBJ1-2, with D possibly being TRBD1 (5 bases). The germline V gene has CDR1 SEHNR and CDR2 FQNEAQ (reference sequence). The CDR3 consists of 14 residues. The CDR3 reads CSSSLDLGSGGYTF. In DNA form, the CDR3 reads TGTTCCAGCAGCTTAGATCTGGGATCAGGGGGCTACACCTTC.

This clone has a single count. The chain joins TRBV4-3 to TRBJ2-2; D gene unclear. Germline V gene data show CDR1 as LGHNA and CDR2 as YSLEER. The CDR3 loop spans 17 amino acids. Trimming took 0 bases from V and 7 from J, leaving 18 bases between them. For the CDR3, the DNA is TGCGCCAGCAGCCAAGATCTTGCCTCCAATGAGGTCGGGGAGCTGTTTTTT. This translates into CASSQDLASNEVGELFF.

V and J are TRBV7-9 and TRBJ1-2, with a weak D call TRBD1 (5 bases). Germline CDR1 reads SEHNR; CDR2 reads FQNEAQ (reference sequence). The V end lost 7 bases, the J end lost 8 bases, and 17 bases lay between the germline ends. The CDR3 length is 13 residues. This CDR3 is CASTSQGERGYTF. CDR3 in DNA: TGTGCCAGCACCTCGCAGGGCGAGAGAGGCTACACCTTC.

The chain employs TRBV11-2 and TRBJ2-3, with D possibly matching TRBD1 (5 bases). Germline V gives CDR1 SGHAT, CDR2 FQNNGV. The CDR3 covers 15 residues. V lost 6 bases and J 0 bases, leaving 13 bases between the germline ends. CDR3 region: CASSLRAGSTDTQYF. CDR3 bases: TGTGCCAGCAGTCTCCGGGCAGGGAGCACAGATACGCAGTATTTT.

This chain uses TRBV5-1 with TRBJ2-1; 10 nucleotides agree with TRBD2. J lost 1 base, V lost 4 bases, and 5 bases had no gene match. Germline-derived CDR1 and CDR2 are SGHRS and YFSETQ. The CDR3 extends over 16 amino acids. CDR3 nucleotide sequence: TGCGCCAGCAGCAGGTCAGCGGGAGGGTCCTACAATGAGCAGTTCTTC. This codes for CASSRSAGGSYNEQFF.

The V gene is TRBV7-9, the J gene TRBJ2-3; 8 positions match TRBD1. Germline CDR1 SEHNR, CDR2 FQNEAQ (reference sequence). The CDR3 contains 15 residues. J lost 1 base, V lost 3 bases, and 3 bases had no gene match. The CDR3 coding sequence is TGTGCCAGCAGCTTTTGGACAGGGCGCACAGATACGCAGTATTTT. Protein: CASSFWTGRTDTQYF.

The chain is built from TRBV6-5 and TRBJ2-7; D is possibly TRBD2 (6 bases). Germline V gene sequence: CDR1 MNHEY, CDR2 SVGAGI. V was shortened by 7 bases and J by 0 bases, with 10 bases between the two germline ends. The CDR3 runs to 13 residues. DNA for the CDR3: TGTGCCAGCAAGGGTAGCGGCTCCTACGAGCAGTACTTC. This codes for CASKGSGSYEQYF.

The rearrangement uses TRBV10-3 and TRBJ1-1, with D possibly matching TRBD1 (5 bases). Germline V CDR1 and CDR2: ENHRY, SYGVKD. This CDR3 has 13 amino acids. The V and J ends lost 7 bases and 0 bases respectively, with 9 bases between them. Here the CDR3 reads CAITGQLNTEAFF. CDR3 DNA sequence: TGTGCCATCACCGGACAATTGAACACTGAAGCTTTCTTT.

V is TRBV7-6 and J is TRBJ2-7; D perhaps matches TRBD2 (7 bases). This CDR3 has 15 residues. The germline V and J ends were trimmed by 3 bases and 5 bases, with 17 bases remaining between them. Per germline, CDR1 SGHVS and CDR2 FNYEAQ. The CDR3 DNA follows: TGTGCCAGCAGCTTGGGAGGGGGAGGTCAGAACGAGCAGTACTTC. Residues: CASSLGGGGQNEQYF.

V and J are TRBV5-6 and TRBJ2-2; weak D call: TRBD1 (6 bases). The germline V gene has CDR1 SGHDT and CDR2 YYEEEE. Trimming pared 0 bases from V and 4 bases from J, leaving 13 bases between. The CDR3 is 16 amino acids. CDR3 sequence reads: CASSLAPGVRTGELFF. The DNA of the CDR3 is TGTGCCAGCAGCTTGGCCCCAGGGGTCCGCACCGGGGAGCTGTTTTTT.

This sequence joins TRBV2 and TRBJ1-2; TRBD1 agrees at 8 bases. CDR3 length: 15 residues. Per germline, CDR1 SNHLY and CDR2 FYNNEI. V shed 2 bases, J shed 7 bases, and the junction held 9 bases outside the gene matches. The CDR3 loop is CASSENRQGASGYTF. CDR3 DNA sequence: TGTGCCAGCAGTGAAAATAGGCAGGGGGCGAGTGGCTACACCTTC.